This TCR beta chain was sequenced during a study of PD-L1 blockade in urothelial cancer. Overall study: Blood was evaluated 3 weeks (second dose) and 6 weeks after therapy began. When blood samples were assessed, the median T cell count was around 150,000.

Spiked synthetic TCR analogs estimated absolute template abundance per PCR. Repertoires were generated with immunoSEQ multiplex PCR, while TCRdb's copy carries only in-frame clones and drops some. Of some 80,000 clones listed, about nine tenths were seen once; the top ten hold 4.5% to 6.5%. Patient sample counts ranged from 1 to 8, pretreatment and on-treatment. CDR1 and CDR2 from the germline V gene are SQVTM and ANQGSEA. The ends lost 1 base at V and 13 bases at J; junction bases unmatched: 5. This CDR3 contains 12 residues. The V and J genes are TRBV29-1 and TRBJ2-1; 9 nucleotides line up with TRBD1. The sequenced sample was PBMCs, obtained around atezolizumab (anti-PD-L1) treatment. The TCR originated in a woman in her sixties or seventies with urothelial cancer. CDR3 sequence: CSVEVGQGIQFF. DNA for the CDR3: TGCAGCGTTGAAGTGGGACAGGGCATACAGTTCTTC.